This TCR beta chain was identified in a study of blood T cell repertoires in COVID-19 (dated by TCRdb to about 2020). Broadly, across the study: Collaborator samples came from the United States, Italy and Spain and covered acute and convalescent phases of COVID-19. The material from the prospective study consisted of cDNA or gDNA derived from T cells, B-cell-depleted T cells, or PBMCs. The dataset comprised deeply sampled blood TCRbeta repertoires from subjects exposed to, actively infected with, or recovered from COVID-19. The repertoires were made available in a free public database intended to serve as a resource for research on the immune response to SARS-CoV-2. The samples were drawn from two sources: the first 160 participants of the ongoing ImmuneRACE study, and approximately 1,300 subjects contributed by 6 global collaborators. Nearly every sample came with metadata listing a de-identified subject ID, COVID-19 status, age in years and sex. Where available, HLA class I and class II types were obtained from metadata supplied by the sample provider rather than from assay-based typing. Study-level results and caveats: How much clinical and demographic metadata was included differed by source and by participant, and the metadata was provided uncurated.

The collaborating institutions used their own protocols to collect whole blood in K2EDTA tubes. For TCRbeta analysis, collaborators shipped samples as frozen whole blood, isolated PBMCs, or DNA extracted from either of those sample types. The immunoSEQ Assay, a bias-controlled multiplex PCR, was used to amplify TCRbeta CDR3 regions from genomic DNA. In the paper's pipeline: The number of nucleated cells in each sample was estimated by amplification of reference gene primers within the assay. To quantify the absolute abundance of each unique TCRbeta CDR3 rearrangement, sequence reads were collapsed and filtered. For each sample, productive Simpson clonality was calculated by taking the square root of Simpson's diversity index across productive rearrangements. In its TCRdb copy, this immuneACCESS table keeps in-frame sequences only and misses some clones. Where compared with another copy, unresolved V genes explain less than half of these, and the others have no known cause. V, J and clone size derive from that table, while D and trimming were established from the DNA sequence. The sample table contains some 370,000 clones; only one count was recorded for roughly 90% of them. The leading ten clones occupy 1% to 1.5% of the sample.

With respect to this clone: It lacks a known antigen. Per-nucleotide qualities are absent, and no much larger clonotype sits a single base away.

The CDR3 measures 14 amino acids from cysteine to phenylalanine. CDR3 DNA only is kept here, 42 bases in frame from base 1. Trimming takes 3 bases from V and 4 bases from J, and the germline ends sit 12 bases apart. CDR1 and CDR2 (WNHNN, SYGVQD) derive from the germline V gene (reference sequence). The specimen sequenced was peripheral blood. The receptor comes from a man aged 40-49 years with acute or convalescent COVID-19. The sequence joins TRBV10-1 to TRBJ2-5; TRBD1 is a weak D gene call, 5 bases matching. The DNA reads TGCGCCAGCAGTGACCGGCGACAGCTAGAGACCCAGTACTTC. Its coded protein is CASSDRRQLETQYF.